The 29 T cell receptor beta chains presented below share a single source sample, sequenced in a study of Ad26.COV2.S vaccination and SARS-CoV-2 variants. This table comes from immunoSEQ multiplex PCR, and its TCRdb copy is limited to in-frame clones, with some not included. The data show around 300,000 clones, roughly 88% seen once. Described treatment: roughly 18 received Ad26.COV2.S at low or high dose, single or two shots; about five received placebo; per-sample allocation not given. Specimens were obtained on day 63 following the first vaccine or placebo injection. The sequenced sample was peripheral blood, obtained in a trial of Ad26.COV2.S vaccine versus placebo. These receptors were taken from a person between 18 and 59 years old who received the Ad26.COV2.S COVID-19 vaccine or a placebo.

The chain recombines TRBV12-3 or TRBV12-4 with TRBJ1-2; 7 positions match TRBD1. The CDR3 is 12 amino acids. V gave up 4 bases and J gave up 6 bases; unmatched junction bases: 2. CDR3 region: CASSSDRDGYTF. Written as DNA, the CDR3 is TGTGCCAGCAGTTCCGACAGGGATGGCTACACCTTC.

Written as DNA, the CDR3 is TGTGCCAGCAGTTACTCGACTAGCGGGAGGGCCGCTAGCACAGATACGCAGTATTTT. Protein product: CASSYSTSGRAASTDTQYF. The J gene is TRBJ2-3, the V gene TRBV6-2 or TRBV6-3, with 14 bases identical to TRBD2. The germline V gene encodes CDR1 MNHEY and CDR2 SVGEGT. CDR3 size: 19 residues. Trimming took 0 bases from V and 0 from J; bases not matched to a gene: 5.

The rearrangement uses TRBV5-1 and TRBJ1-2, with D maybe TRBD1 (6 bases). In germline, CDR1 is SGHRS, CDR2 YFSETQ. With 0 bases removed from V and 7 bases from J, the gap between germline ends came to 13 bases. CDR3 length: 14 amino acids. The CDR3 reads CASSLETGGGGYTF. The CDR3 DNA reads as TGCGCCAGCAGCTTGGAAACAGGAGGGGGTGGCTACACCTTC.

This chain uses TRBV3-1 (or the pseudogene TRBV3-2) with TRBJ1-5; D is undetermined. The CDR3 totals 14 residues. Trimming stripped 0 bases from V and 4 bases from J, with 7 bases between. Germline V gene sequence: CDR1 LGHDT, CDR2 YNNKEL (reference sequence). The CDR3 sequence is CASSQDLRNQPQHF. The CDR3 DNA reads as TGTGCCAGCAGCCAAGATCTCCGGAATCAGCCCCAGCATTTT.

The chain carries TRBV12-5 and TRBJ1-2; the D gene is possibly TRBD1 (6 bases). Deletions cut 11 bases from V and 0 bases from J, with 22 bases between. There are 16 residues in the CDR3. Germline-derived CDR1 and CDR2 are LGHNT and FRNRAP. DNA for the CDR3: TGTGCTTGGGGGGGGCATGGTCTCGCGGCTAACTATGGCTACACCTTC. As protein: CAWGGHGLAANYGYTF. The variable domain in full, completed from reference TRBV12-5 and TRBJ1-2, reads DARVTQTPRHKVTEMGQEVTMRCQPILGHNTVFWYRQTMMQGLELLAYFRNRAPLDDSGMPKDRFSAEMPDATLATLKIQPSEPRDSAVYFCAWGGHGLAANYGYTFGSGTRLTVV.

J is TRBJ1-2 and V is TRBV7-2; D is unresolved. The V gene lost 5 bases and the J gene lost 3 bases, with 10 bases spanning the gap. The length of the CDR3 is 13 residues. Per the germline V gene, CDR1 is SGHTA and CDR2 is FQGNSA. The chain's CDR3 is CASSPEWYYGYTF. CDR3 DNA sequence: TGTGCCAGCAGCCCCGAATGGTACTATGGCTACACCTTC.

The chain recombines TRBV6-5 with TRBJ1-2; D is undetermined. Germline values: CDR1 MNHEY, CDR2 SVGAGI. The CDR3 runs 14 residues. V gave up 0 bases and J gave up 5 bases, with 10 bases separating them. CDR3 region: CASSYSQVGYGYTF. The CDR3 DNA follows: TGTGCCAGCAGTTACTCGCAGGTGGGGTATGGCTACACCTTC.

This chain joins TRBV9 and TRBJ1-1, with 7 bases identical to TRBD1. V shed 3 bases, J shed 6 bases, and the junction held 17 bases outside the gene matches. This CDR3 region has 17 residues. Germline V gene lookup returns CDR1 SGDLS and CDR2 YYNGEE. CDR3 region: CASSASHRGMGQAEAFF. CDR3 in DNA: TGTGCCAGCAGCGCGAGCCACAGGGGAATGGGGCAAGCTGAAGCTTTCTTT. The full variable domain, in which reference TRBV9 and TRBJ1-1 provide the parts outside the CDR3, is DSGVTQTPKHLITATGQRVTLRCSPRSGDLSVYWYQQSLDQGLQFLIQYYNGEERAKGNILERFSAQQFPDLHSELNLSSLELGDSALYFCASSASHRGMGQAEAFFGQGTRLTVV.

This chain joins TRBV29-1 and TRBJ2-1; D is uncertain. Trimming took off 8 bases at V and 5 bases at J, with 16 bases between the two ends. The CDR3 runs to 13 residues. The V gene's germline CDR1 is SQVTM and CDR2 ANQGSEA. CDR3 in DNA: TGCAGCCCCCTGATCTATAACCACAATGAGCAGTTCTTC. Encoded protein: CSPLIYNHNEQFF.

This chain joins TRBV5-6 and TRBJ2-7; D possibly corresponds to TRBD2 (5 bases). Germline CDR1 and CDR2: SGHDT and YYEEEE. CDR3 length equals 12 residues. V was shortened by 5 bases and J by 5 bases, with 11 bases between the two germline ends. CDR3 amino acids: CASSWTGDEQYV. CDR3 in DNA: TGTGCCAGCAGTTGGACCGGGGACGAGCAGTACGTC.

CDR3 in DNA: TGTGCCAGCAGTTACGGGTGGAGCGGGGGGCCAGGGGAGACCCAGTACTTC. It yields the protein CASSYGWSGGPGETQYF. The rearrangement uses TRBV6-2 or TRBV6-3 and TRBJ2-5; 9 positions match TRBD2. This CDR3 has 17 residues. Germline-derived CDR1 and CDR2 are MNHEY and SVGEGT. The trim removed 2 bases at V and 5 bases at J, leaving 12 bases unmatched.

As regards this clone: One junction end does not reproduce the germline sequence, and a read error may be involved. The genes are TRBV19 and TRBJ2-2, with TRBD2 matching over 14 bases. This CDR3 is built from 17 residues. Per the germline V gene, CDR1 is LNHDA and CDR2 is SQIVND (reference sequence). The CDR3 reads CASTIWGLAGANGELFF. The CDR3 region has the DNA TGTGCCAGTACTATATGGGGACTAGCGGGAGCAAACGGGGAGCTGTTTTTT.

The table lists this clone with a few counts. The V gene is TRBV3-1 (or the pseudogene TRBV3-2), the J gene TRBJ1-1; 7 bases agree with TRBD1. Trimming removed 4 bases from V and 2 bases from J; junction bases left unmatched: 4. The CDR3 extends over 14 amino acids. The germline gives CDR1 LGHDT, CDR2 YNNKEL (reference sequence). CDR3 in DNA: TGTGCCAGCAGCCGTGACAGGGCCAACACTGAAGCTTTCTTT. Its translation is CASSRDRANTEAFF.

Worth noting for this clone: Other DNA sequences from this sample encode an identical CDR3 as well. The chain combines TRBV5-1 with TRBJ2-1; no clear D gene. Deletions cut 0 bases from V and 6 bases from J, with 4 bases between. This CDR3 comprises 12 residues. The germline V gene encodes CDR1 SGHRS and CDR2 YFSETQ. The CDR3 spells CASSLVSNEQFF. In DNA form, the CDR3 reads TGCGCCAGCAGCTTGGTCAGCAATGAGCAGTTCTTC.

This chain uses TRBV4-3 with TRBJ1-4; D may be TRBD1 (5 bases). The CDR3 has 15 amino acids. The germline CDR1 and CDR2 sequences are LGHNA and YSLEER. V was pared by 4 bases and J by 8 bases, with 17 bases between. CDR3 nucleotide sequence: TGCGCCAGCAGCCCCAAAGGGGAGCCAGGGGAAAAACTGTTTTTT. Its translation: CASSPKGEPGEKLFF.

The chain joins TRBV5-6 to TRBJ1-5, with a possible D match to TRBD1 (6 bases). The germline CDR1 and CDR2 sequences are SGHDT and YYEEEE. There are 15 residues in the CDR3. V gave up 4 bases and J gave up 3 bases, with 14 bases separating them. The CDR3, as DNA: TGTGCCAGCAGCCGATTCGCAGGGGTCAATCAGCCCCAGCATTTT. This translates into CASSRFAGVNQPQHF.

The chain carries TRBV4-3 and TRBJ1-3, with D maybe TRBD1 (5 bases). Trimming took off 0 bases at V and 3 bases at J, with 9 bases between the two ends. The CDR3 is 15 residues long. Germline V gene sequence: CDR1 LGHNA, CDR2 YSLEER. This CDR3 is CASSQDLGLGNTIYF. CDR3 sequence (DNA): TGCGCCAGCAGCCAAGATTTGGGACTTGGAAACACCATATATTTT.

V usage is TRBV6-5 and J usage is TRBJ1-2; D call uncertain. V lost 6 bases and J lost 2, with 13 bases in between. CDR1 and CDR2 from the germline V gene are MNHEY and SVGAGI. This CDR3 is built from 14 residues. CDR3 protein: CASSHGPRNYGYTF. CDR3 nucleotides: TGTGCCAGCAGCCACGGCCCCAGGAACTATGGCTACACCTTC.

The chain combines TRBV7-9 with TRBJ2-3, with D perhaps TRBD2 (6 bases). Germline V gene data show CDR1 as SEHNR and CDR2 as FQNEAQ (reference sequence). V was trimmed by 7 bases and J by 6 bases, leaving 23 bases between them. This CDR3 is built from 16 residues. The CDR3 sequence: CASNLLSGYSGDTQYF. CDR3 coding DNA: TGTGCCAGCAACCTTCTTAGCGGCTACAGTGGGGATACGCAGTATTTT.

The V and J genes are TRBV3-1 (or the pseudogene TRBV3-2) and TRBJ1-5; TRBD1 aligns across 9 bases. Trimming cost V 1 base and J 9 bases; bases outside gene matches: 4. CDR1 and CDR2 (germline): LGHDT, YNNKEL (reference sequence). The CDR3 has 14 residues. This CDR3 reads CASSQGQGVLPQHF. The DNA for the CDR3 is TGTGCCAGCAGCCAAGGACAGGGGGTTCTGCCCCAGCATTTT.

The rearrangement uses TRBV12-3 or TRBV12-4 and TRBJ2-5, with D tentatively TRBD1 or TRBD2 (6 bases each). The CDR3 is made up of 13 amino acids. Trimming left V 7 bases short and J 3 bases short, with 12 bases between. The CDR3 DNA reads TGTGCCAGCAACCGGGGGCTAAAAGAGACCCAGTACTTC. Protein: CASNRGLKETQYF.

This clone has a single count. The chain uses TRBV6-5 and TRBJ1-1; no reliable D call. Per the germline V gene, CDR1 is MNHEY and CDR2 is SVGAGI. V shed 6 bases and J shed 0 bases, with 11 bases lying between them. There are 14 residues in the CDR3. For the CDR3, the DNA is TGTGCCAGCAGCCAGCTGTTTTTGAACACTGAAGCTTTCTTT. Its translation: CASSQLFLNTEAFF.

The rearrangement uses TRBV7-9 and TRBJ1-4; D possibly corresponds to TRBD1 (5 bases). CDR3 length equals 15 residues. CDR1 and CDR2 (germline): SEHNR, FQNEAQ (reference sequence). V lost 1 base to trimming and J lost 7 bases, with 13 bases between them. As DNA, the CDR3 is TGTGCCAGCAGCTTAGTGTCCGGGGCTAGTGAAAAACTGTTTTTT. This translates into CASSLVSGASEKLFF.

This sequence joins TRBV28 and TRBJ1-2, with 10 bases aligning to TRBD1. CDR1 is MDHEN, CDR2 SYDVKM, per germline. V lost 6 bases and J lost 7; bases outside the gene matches: 11. CDR3 length: 15 amino acids. In DNA form, the CDR3 reads TGTGCCAGCAGACGGACTGGGACAGGGGTTCGTGGCTACACCTTC. Its protein product is CASRRTGTGVRGYTF.

The chain couples TRBV6-5 to TRBJ1-5; D is undetermined. CDR3 length: 14 residues. V was clipped by 6 bases and J by 7 bases, with 16 bases between them. The V gene's germline CDR1 is MNHEY and CDR2 SVGAGI. The CDR3 loop reads CASSRSREDQPQHF. DNA of the CDR3: TGTGCCAGCAGCCGTTCCCGGGAGGACCAGCCCCAGCATTTT.

The rearrangement uses TRBV7-2 and TRBJ1-1, with D tentatively TRBD1 (5 bases). Germline CDR1 and CDR2: SGHTA and FQGNSA. The CDR3 runs to 15 residues. Trimming shortened V by 1 base and J by 2 bases, and 11 bases separated the two germline ends. The CDR3 sequence is CASSLDRQRNTEAFF. In nucleotides, the CDR3 is TGTGCCAGCAGCTTAGATCGACAGCGAAACACTGAAGCTTTCTTT.

V gene TRBV6-5 combines with J gene TRBJ1-1; D is perhaps TRBD1 (5 bases). The CDR3 is 13 residues long. Germline CDR1 is MNHEY and CDR2 is SVGAGI. The V end was cut by 8 bases, the J end by 4 bases, with 14 bases between. CDR3: CASGSTGGTEAFF. For the CDR3, the DNA is TGTGCCAGCGGGAGTACCGGGGGCACTGAAGCTTTCTTT.

This chain connects TRBV11-3 to TRBJ2-2; D is undetermined. Germline V CDR1 and CDR2: SGHNT, YENEEA. CDR3 length: 16 amino acids. Trimming pared 3 bases from V and 0 bases from J, leaving 11 bases between. The CDR3 nucleotides read TGTGCCAGCAGCTTGAGGACCAACGCGAACACCGGGGAGCTGTTTTTT. The encoded protein is CASSLRTNANTGELFF.

This clone was detected only once. This chain links TRBV6-6 with TRBJ2-3; 8 bases align to TRBD2. V gave up 5 bases and J gave up 2 bases; unmatched junction bases: 6. CDR3 length equals 15 residues. Germline CDR1 and CDR2: MNHNY and SVGAGI (reference sequence). This chain's CDR3 is CASSTGRAYTDTQYF. The CDR3 DNA reads as TGTGCCAGCAGTACCGGGAGGGCCTACACAGATACGCAGTATTTT.